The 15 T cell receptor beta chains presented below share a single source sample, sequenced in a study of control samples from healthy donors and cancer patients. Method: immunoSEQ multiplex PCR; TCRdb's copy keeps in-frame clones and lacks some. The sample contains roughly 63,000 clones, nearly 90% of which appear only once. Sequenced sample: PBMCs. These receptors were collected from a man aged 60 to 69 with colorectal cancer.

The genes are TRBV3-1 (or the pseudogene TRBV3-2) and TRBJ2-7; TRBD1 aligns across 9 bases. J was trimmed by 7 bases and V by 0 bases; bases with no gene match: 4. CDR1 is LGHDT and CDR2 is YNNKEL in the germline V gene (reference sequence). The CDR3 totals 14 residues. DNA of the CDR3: TGTGCCAGCAGCCAAGACGGACAGGGGAGGGAGCAGTACTTC. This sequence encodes CASSQDGQGREQYF.

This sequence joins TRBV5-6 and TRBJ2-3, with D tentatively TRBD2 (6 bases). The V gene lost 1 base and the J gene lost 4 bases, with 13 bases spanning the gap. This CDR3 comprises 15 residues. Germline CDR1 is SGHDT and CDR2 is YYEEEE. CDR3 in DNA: TGTGCCAGCAGCTTGCTTTGGGGGGTGGCAGATACGCAGTATTTT. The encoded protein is CASSLLWGVADTQYF.

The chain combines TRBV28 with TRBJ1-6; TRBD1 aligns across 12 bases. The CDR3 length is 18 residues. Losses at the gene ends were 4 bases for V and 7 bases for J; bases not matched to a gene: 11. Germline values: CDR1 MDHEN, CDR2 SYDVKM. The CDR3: CASSSTPGQGARNSPLHF. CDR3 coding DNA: TGTGCCAGCAGTTCTACCCCGGGACAGGGGGCTAGGAATTCACCCCTCCACTTT.

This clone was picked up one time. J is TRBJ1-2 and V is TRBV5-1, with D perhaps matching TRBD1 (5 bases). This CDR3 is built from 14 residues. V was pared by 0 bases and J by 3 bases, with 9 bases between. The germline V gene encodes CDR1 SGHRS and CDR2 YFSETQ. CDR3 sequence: CASSLGARDYGYTF. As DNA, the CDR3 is TGCGCCAGCAGCTTGGGTGCCAGGGACTATGGCTACACCTTC.

CDR3 sequence: CATAKDRGQNTEAFF. The CDR3 nucleotides are TGTGCCACCGCGAAGGACAGGGGACAGAACACTGAAGCTTTCTTT. The rearrangement joins TRBV6-5 to TRBJ1-1; 9 positions match TRBD1. Germline loops: CDR1 MNHEY, CDR2 SVGAGI. The CDR3 runs to 15 residues. V shed 10 bases and J 1 base; nucleotides not matched to a gene: 10.

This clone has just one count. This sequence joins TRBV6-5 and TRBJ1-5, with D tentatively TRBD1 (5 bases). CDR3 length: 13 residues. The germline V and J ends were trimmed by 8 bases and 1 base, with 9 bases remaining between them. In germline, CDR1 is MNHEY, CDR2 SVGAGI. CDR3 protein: CASVAGSNQPQHF. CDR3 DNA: TGTGCCAGCGTTGCAGGGAGCAATCAGCCCCAGCATTTT.

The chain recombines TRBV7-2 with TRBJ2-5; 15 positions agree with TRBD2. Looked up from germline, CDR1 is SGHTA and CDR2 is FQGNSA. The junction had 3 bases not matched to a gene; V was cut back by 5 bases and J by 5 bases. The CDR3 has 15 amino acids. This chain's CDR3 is CASSAGLAGGETQYF. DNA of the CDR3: TGTGCCAGCAGCGCGGGACTAGCGGGGGGTGAGACCCAGTACTTC.

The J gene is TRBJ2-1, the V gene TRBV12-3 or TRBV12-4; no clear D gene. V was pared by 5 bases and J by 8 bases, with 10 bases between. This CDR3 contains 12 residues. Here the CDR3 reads CASSPPSDEQFF. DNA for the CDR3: TGTGCCAGCAGTCCCCCCTCGGATGAGCAGTTCTTC.

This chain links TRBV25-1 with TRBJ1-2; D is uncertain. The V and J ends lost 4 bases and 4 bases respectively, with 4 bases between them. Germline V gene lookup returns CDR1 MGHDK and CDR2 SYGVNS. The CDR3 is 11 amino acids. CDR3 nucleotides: TGTGCCAGCAGTGGGGGCTATGGCTACACCTTC. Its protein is CASSGGYGYTF.

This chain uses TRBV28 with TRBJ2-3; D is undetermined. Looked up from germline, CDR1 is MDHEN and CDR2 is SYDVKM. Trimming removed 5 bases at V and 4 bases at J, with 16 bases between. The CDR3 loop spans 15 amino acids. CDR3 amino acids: CASSPPGPAADTQYF. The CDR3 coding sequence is TGTGCCAGCAGTCCGCCGGGCCCGGCGGCAGATACGCAGTATTTT.

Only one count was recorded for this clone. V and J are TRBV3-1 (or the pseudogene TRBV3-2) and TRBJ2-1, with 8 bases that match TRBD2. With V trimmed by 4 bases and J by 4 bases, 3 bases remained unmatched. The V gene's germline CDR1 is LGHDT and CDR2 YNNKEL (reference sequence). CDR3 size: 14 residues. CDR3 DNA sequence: TGTGCCAGCAGCCCGGGGGGGGTGTACAATGAGCAGTTCTTC. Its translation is CASSPGGVYNEQFF.

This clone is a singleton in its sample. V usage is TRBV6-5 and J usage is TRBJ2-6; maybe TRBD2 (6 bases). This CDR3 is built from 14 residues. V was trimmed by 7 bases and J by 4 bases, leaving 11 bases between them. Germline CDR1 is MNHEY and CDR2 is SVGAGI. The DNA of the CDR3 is TGTGCCAGCAAGCTAGCGTCAGGGGCCAACGTCCTGACTTTC. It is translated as CASKLASGANVLTF.

CDR3: CASTPLDTQYF. DNA of the CDR3: TGTGCCAGCACCCCCCTGGATACGCAGTATTTT. The chain uses TRBV2 and TRBJ2-3, with no clear D. This CDR3 is built from 11 residues. CDR1 SNHLY and CDR2 FYNNEI come from the germline V gene. Trimming left V 7 bases short and J 6 bases short, with 8 bases between. Full variable domain (remainder filled in from reference TRBV2 and TRBJ2-3): EPEVTQTPSHQVTQMGQEVILRCVPISNHLYFYWYRQILGQKVEFLVSFYNNEISEKSEIFDDQFSVERPDGSNFTLKIRSTKLEDSAMYFCASTPLDTQYFGPGTRLTVL.

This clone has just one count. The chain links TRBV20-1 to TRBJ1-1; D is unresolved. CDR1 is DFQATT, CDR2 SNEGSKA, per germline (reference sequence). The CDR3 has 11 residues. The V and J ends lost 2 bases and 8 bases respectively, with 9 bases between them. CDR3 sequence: CSARIASEAFF. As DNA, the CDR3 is TGCAGTGCTAGAATCGCCTCGGAAGCTTTCTTT.

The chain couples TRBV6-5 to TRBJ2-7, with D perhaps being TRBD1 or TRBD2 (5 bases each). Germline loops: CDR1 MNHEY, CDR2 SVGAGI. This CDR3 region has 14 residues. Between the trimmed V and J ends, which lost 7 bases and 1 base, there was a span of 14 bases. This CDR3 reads CASIRGVGSYEQYF. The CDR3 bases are TGTGCCAGCATTCGAGGGGTTGGGTCCTACGAGCAGTACTTC.